Given below is one T cell receptor (beta chain) in context. Participant-reported clinical history was the basis for cohort assignment. The data belong to a study of blood T cell repertoires in COVID-19. TCRdb's copy holds only in-frame clones and misses some; the assay was immunoSEQ multiplex PCR. The sample has approximately 150,000 clones; approximately 80% are singletons. The specimen was PBMCs or T cells enriched from blood (not recorded which). This TCR was sampled from a man over 45 in a cohort exposed to, infected with or recovered from COVID-19 (not recorded which).

The CDR3 DNA is TGTGCCACCAGCAGGCACGGAGGCACTGAAGCTTTCTTT. Amino acid sequence: CATSRHGGTEAFF. This chain connects TRBV15 to TRBJ1-1; D gene ambiguous. V lost 3 bases and J lost 4, with 9 bases in between. The CDR3 extends over 13 amino acids. The germline V gene has CDR1 LNHNV and CDR2 YYDKDF (reference sequence).